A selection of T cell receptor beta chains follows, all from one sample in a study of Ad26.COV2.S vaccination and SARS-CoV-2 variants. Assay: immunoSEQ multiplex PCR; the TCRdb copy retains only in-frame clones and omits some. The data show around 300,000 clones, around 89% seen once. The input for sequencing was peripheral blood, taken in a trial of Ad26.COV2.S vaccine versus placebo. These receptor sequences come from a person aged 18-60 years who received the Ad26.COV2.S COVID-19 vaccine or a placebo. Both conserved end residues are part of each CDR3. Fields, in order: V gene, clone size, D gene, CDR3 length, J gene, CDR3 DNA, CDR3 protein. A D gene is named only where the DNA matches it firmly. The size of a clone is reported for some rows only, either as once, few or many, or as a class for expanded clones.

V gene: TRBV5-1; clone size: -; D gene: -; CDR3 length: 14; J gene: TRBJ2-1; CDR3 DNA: TGCGCCAGCAGCCCACTGAGGCTAGACAATGAGCAGTTCTTC; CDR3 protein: CASSPLRLDNEQFF
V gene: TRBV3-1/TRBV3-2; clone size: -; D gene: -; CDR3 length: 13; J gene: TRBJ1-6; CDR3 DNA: TGTGCCAGCAGCCAAGACCAGGGCTCACCCCTCCACTTT; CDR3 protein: CASSQDQGSPLHF
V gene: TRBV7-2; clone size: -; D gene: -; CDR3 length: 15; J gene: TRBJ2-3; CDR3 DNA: TGTGCCAGCTCGATGGGACCTACCTTCACAGATACGCAGTATTTT; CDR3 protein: CASSMGPTFTDTQYF
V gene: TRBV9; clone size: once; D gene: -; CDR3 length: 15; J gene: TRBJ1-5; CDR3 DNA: TGTGCCAGCAGCGTAGGGTCAGGGTCTTATCAGCCCCAGCATTTT; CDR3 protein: CASSVGSGSYQPQHF
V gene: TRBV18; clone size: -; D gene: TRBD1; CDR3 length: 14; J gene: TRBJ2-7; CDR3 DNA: TGTGCCAGCTCGCCCCGGACAGGGGGCGGCGAGCAGTACTTC; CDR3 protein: CASSPRTGGGEQYF
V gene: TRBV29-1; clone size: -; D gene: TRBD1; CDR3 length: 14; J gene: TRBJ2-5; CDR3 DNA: TGCAGCGTTGAACGGGACAGGGGGCCGGCGGCCCAGTACTTC; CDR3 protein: CSVERDRGPAAQYF
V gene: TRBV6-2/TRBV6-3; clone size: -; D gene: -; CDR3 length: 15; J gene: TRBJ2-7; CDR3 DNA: TGTGCCAGCAGTGCCCTTCGTGGGATGTCCTACGAGCAGTACTTC; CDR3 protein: CASSALRGMSYEQYF
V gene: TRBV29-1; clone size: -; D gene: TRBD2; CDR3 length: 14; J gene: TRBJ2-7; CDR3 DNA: TGCAGCGTTTCCATAGCGGGAGGACCTCGGGAGCAGTACTTC; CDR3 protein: CSVSIAGGPREQYF
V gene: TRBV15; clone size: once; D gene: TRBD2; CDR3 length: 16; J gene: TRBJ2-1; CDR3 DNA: TGTGCCACCAGCAGGGAACCGGGACTAGCCTTCAATGAGCAGTTCTTC; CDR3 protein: CATSREPGLAFNEQFF
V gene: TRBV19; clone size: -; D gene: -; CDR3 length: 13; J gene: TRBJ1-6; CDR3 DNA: TGTGCCAGTAGTATGTACGGGGATTCACCCCTCCACTTT; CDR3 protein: CASSMYGDSPLHF
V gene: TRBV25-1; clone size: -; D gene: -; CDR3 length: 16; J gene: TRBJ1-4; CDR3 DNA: TGTGCCAGCAGTGAATACCAGGGAACGGCTAATGAAAAACTGTTTTTT; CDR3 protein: CASSEYQGTANEKLFF
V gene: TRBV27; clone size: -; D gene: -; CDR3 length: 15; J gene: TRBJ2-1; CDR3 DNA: TGTGCCAGCAGCGCCGTGACTAGTCGTATTAATGAGCAGTTCTTC; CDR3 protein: CASSAVTSRINEQFF
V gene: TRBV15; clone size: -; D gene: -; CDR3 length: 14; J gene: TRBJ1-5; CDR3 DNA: TGTGCCACCGCCGGGACACCCGGTCCCCAGCCCCAGCATTTT; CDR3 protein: CATAGTPGPQPQHF
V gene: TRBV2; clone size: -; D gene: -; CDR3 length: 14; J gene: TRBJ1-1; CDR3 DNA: TGTGCCAGCAGTGTTGGCAGTCCTAACACTGAAGCTTTCTTT; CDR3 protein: CASSVGSPNTEAFF
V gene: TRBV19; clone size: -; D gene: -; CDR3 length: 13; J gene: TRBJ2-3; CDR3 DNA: TGTGCCAGTAGTATACCTGGCACAGATACGCAGTATTTT; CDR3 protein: CASSIPGTDTQYF
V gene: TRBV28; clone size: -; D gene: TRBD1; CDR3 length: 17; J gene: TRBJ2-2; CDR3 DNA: TGTGCCAGCAGTCCTAGACCACGGACAGGGAACACCGGGGAGCTGTTTTTT; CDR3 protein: CASSPRPRTGNTGELFF
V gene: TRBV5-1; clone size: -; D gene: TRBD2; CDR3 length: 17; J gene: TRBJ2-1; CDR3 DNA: TGCGCCAGCAGCTTGCTCCCTAGCGGGAGGGCCAGCAATGAGCAGTTCTTC; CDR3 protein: CASSLLPSGRASNEQFF
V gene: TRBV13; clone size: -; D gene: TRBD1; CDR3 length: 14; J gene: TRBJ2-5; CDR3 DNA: TGTGCCAGCAGCTCCCGGGACAGACAAGAGACCCAGTACTTC; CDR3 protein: CASSSRDRQETQYF
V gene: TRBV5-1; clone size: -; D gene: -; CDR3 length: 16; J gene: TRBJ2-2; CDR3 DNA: TGCGCCAGCAGCTTGGCCTTGGACAGGAACACCGGGGAGCTGTTTTTT; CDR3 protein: CASSLALDRNTGELFF
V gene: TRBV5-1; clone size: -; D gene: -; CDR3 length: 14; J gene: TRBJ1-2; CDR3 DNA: TGCGCCAGCAGCTCGGGACCGATTAACTATGGCTACACCTTC; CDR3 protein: CASSSGPINYGYTF
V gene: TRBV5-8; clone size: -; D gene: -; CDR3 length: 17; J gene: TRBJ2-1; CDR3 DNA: TGTGCCAGCAGCTTGTATGTGACCCCCAAGAAGGACGATGAGCAGTTCTTC; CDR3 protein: CASSLYVTPKKDDEQFF
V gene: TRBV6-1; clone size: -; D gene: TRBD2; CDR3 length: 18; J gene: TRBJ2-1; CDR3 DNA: TGTGCCAGCAGTGAAGCGTCCTTAGCGGGAGTCGGGTACAATGAGCAGTTCTTC; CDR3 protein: CASSEASLAGVGYNEQFF
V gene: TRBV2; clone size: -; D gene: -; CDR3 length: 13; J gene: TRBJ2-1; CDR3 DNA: TGTGCCAGCAGAGACCCCCCGAGAAGGAAGCAGTTCTTC; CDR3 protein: CASRDPPRRKQFF
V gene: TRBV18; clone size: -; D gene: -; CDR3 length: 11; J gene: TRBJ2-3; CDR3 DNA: TGTGCCAGCTCGCCCACAGATACGCAGTATTTT; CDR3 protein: CASSPTDTQYF
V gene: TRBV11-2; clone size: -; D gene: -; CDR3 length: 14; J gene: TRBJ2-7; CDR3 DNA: TGTGCCAGCAGCTTGGGGGGCCGATCCTACGAGCAGTACTTC; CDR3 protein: CASSLGGRSYEQYF
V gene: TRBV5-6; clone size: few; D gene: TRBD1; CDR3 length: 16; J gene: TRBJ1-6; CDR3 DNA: TGTGCCAGCAGCTGGCGTGGACAGGCTCGTAATTCACCCCTCCACTTT; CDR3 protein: CASSWRGQARNSPLHF
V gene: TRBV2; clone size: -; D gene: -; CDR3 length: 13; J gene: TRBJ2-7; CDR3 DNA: TGTGCCAGCAGTGTTCGCGGGTACTACGAGCAGTACTTC; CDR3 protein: CASSVRGYYEQYF
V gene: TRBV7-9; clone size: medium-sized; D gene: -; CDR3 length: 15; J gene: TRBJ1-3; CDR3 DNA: TGTGCCAGCAGCTTAATCACGAGCTCTGGAAACACCATATATTTT; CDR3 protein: CASSLITSSGNTIYF
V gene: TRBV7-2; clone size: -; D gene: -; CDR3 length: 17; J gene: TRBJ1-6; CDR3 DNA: TGTGCCAGCAGCTTAGCGCTGGGGACGGAAAGTAATTCACCCCTCCACTTT; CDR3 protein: CASSLALGTESNSPLHF
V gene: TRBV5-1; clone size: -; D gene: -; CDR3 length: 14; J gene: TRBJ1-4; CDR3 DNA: TGCGCCAGCAGCTTCGACGGCGTTAATGAAAAACTGTTTTTT; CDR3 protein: CASSFDGVNEKLFF
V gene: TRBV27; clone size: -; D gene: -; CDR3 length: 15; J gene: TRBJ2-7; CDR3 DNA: TGTGCCAGCGGGCGGGCCAGCGTCAGCCCCTACGAGCAGTACTTC; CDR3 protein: CASGRASVSPYEQYF
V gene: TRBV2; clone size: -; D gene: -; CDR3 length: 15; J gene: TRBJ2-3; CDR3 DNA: TGTGCCAGCAGTGATTTTGGACAGACCACAGATACGCAGTATTTT; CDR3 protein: CASSDFGQTTDTQYF
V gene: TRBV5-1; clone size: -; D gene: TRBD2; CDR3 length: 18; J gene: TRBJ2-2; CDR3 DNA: TGCGCCAGCAGCTTAGAACTAGCGGGAGGCCGGAACACCGGGGAGCTGTTTTTT; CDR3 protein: CASSLELAGGRNTGELFF
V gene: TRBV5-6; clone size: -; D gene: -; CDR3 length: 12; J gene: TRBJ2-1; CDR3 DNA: TGTGCCAGCAGCTTACAGTATGATGAGCAGTTCTTC; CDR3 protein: CASSLQYDEQFF
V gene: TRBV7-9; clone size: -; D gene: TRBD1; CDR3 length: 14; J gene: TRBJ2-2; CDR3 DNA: TGTGCCAGCAGCAGGGACAGCTCGGCCGGGGAGCTGTTTTTT; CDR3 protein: CASSRDSSAGELFF
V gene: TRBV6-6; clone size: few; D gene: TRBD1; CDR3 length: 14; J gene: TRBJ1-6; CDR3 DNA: TGTGCCAGCAGGTCGGACAGGGAGGAGTCACCCCTCCACTTT; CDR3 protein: CASRSDREESPLHF
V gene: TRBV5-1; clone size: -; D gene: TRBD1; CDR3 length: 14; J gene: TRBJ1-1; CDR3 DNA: TGCGCCAGCGGCGTGACAGGGCTTAGATCTGAAGCTTTCTTT; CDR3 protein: CASGVTGLRSEAFF
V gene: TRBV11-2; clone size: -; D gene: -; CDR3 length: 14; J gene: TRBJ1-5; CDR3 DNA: TGTGCCAGCAGCTCCGGTCTTGGCAATCAGCCCCAGCATTTT; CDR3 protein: CASSSGLGNQPQHF
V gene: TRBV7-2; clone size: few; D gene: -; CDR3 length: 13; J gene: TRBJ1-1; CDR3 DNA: TGTGCCAGCAGCTTAGCGCCGAACACTGAAGCTTTCTTT; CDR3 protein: CASSLAPNTEAFF
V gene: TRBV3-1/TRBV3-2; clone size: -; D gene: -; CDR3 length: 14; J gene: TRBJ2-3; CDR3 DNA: TGTGCCAGCAGCCAAGATCGTTACACAGATACGCAGTATTTT; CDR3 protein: CASSQDRYTDTQYF
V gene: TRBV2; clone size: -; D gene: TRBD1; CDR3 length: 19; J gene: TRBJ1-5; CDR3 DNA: TGTGCCAGCAGTGGACGAAGGGACAGGGAAAATGGGGGAAATCAGCCCCAGCATTTT; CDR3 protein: CASSGRRDRENGGNQPQHF
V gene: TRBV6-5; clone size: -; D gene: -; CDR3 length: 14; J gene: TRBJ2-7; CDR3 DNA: TGTGCCAGCAGGCGACAGGGAGGGACCTACGAGCAGTACTTC; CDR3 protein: CASRRQGGTYEQYF
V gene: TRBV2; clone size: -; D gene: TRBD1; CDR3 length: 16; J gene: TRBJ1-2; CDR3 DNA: TGTGCCAGCAGCCCGACAGGGTCGCTATCTAACTATGGCTACACCTTC; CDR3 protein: CASSPTGSLSNYGYTF
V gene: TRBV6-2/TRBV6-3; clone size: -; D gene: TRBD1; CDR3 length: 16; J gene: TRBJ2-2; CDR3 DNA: TGTGCCAGCACTTACAGGACAGGGGGGGACACCGGGGAGCTGTTTTTT; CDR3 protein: CASTYRTGGDTGELFF
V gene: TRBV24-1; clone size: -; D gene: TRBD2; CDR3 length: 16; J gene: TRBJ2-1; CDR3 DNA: TGTGCCACCAGTGATCGGACTAGCGGGAGTTACAATGAGCAGTTCTTC; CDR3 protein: CATSDRTSGSYNEQFF
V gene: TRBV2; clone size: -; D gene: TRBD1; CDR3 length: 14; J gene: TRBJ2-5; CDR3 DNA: TGTGCCAGCAAGTCACAGGGGGCCCAAGAGACCCAGTACTTC; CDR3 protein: CASKSQGAQETQYF
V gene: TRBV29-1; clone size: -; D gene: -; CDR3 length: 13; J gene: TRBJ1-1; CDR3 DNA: TGCAGCGTTGAAGGCAGAATGAACACTGAAGCTTTCTTT; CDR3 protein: CSVEGRMNTEAFF
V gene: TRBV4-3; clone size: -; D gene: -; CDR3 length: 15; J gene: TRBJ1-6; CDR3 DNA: TGCGCCAGCAGCCAAGAAAACACAGGTCGTACACCCCTCCACTTT; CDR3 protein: CASSQENTGRTPLHF
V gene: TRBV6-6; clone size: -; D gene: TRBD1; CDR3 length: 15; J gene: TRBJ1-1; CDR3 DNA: TGTGCCAGCAGTTATGTTCAGGGGGAGGGGACTGAAGCTTTCTTT; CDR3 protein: CASSYVQGEGTEAFF
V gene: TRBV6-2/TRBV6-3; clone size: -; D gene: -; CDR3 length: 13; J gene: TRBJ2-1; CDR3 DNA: TGTGCCAGCAGTGTTGGGGAAAACAATGAGCAGTTCTTC; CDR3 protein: CASSVGENNEQFF
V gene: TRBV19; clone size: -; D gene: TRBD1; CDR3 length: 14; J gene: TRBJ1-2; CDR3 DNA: TGTGCCAGTAGCCTGGACAGGGCGATAAATGGCTACACCTTC; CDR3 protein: CASSLDRAINGYTF
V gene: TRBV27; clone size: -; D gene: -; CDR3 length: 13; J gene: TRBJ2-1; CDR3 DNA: TGTGCCAGCAGTTTGTCGGGTTGGGATGAGCAGTTCTTC; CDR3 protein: CASSLSGWDEQFF
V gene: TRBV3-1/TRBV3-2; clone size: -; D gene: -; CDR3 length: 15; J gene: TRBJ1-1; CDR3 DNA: TGTGCCAGCAGCCAAGAACAGCACATGAACACTGAAGCTTTCTTT; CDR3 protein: CASSQEQHMNTEAFF
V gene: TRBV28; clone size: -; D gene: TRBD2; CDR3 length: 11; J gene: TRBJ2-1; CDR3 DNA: TGTGCCACCCGACTAGCGCCTGAGCAGTTCTTC; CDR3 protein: CATRLAPEQFF
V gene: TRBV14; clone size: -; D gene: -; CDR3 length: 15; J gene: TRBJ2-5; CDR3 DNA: TGTGCCAGCAGCCAAGATTATGGGCTCCCGAGGACCCAGTACTTC; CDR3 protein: CASSQDYGLPRTQYF